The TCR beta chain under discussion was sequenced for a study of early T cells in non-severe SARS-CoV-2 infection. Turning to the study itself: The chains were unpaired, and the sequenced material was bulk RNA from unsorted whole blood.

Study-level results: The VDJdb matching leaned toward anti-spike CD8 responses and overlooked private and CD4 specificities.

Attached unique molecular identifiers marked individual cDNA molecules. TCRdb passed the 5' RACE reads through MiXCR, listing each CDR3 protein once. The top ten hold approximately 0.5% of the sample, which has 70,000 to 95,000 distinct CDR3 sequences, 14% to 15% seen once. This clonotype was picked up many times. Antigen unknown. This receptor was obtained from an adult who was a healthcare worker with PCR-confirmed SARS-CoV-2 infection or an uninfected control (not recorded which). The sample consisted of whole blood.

CDR3 in amino acids: CASSMWRSTDTQYF. CDR3 nucleotide sequence: TGTGCCAGCAGTATGTGGAGAAGCACAGATACGCAGTATTTT. The V gene is TRBV21-1, the J gene TRBJ2-3. TRBV21-1 corresponds to a pseudogene. The CDR3 runs to 14 residues.